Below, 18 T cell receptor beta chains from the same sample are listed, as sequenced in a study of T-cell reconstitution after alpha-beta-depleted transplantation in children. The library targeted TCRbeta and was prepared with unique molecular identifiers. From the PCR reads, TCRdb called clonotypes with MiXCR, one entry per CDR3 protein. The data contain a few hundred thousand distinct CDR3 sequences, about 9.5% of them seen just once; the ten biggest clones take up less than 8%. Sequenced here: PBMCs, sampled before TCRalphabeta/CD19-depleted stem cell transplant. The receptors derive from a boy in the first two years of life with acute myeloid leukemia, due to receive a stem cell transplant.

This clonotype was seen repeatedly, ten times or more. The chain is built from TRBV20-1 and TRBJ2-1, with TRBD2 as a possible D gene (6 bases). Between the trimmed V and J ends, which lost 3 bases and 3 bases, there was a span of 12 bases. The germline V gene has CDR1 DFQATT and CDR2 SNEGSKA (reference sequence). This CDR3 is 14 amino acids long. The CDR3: CSASQGTFYNEQFF. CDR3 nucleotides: TGCAGTGCTAGCCAAGGGACTTTCTACAATGAGCAGTTCTTC.

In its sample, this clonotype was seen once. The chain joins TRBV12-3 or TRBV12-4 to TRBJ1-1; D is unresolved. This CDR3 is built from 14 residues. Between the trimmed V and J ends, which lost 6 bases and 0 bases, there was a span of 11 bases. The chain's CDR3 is CASSQRPLNTEAFF. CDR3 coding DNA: TGTGCCAGCAGCCAAAGACCACTGAACACTGAAGCTTTCTTT.

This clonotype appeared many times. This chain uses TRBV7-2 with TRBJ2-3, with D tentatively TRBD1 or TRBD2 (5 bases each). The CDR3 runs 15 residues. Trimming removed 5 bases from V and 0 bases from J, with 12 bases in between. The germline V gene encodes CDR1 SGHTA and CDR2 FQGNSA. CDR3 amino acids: CASSRGTASTDTQYF. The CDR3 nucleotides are TGTGCCAGCAGCCGTGGGACGGCTAGCACAGATACGCAGTATTTT.

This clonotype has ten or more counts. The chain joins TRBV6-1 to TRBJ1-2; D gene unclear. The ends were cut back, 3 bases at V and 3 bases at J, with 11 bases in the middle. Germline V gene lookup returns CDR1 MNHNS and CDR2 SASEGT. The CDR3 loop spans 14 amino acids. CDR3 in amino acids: CASSDHTAYYGYTF. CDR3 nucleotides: TGTGCCAGCAGTGATCATACAGCCTACTATGGCTACACCTTC.

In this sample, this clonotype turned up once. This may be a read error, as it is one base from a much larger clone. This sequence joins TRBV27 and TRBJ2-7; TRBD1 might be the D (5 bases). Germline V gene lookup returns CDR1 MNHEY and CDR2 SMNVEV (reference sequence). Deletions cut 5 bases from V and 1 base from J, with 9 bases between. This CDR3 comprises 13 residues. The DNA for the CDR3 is TGTGCCAGCAGTCCTAAGGGGTCCTACGAGCAGTACTTC. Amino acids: CASSPKGSYEQYF.

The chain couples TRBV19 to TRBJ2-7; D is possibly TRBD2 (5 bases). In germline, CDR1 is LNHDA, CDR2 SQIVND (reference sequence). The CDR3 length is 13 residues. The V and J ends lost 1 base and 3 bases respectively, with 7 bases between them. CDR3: CASSIGRDYEQYF. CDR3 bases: TGTGCCAGTAGTATAGGCCGGGACTACGAGCAGTACTTC.

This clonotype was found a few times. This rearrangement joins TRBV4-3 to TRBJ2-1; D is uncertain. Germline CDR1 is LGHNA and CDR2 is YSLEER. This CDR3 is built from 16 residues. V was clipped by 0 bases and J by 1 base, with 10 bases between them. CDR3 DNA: TGCGCCAGCAGCCAAGATGCTAGGTCGTCCTACAATGAGCAGTTCTTC. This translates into CASSQDARSSYNEQFF.

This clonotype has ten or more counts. CDR3 in amino acids: CASSLTGGRNEQYF. CDR3 coding DNA: TGTGCCAGCAGCTTAACAGGGGGCAGGAACGAGCAGTACTTC. This chain connects TRBV7-2 to TRBJ2-7; TRBD1 matches 9 bases. The CDR3 has 14 residues. CDR1 is SGHTA, CDR2 FQGNSA, per germline. Trimming at V came to 2 bases and at J to 5 bases, leaving 4 bases not matched to a gene.

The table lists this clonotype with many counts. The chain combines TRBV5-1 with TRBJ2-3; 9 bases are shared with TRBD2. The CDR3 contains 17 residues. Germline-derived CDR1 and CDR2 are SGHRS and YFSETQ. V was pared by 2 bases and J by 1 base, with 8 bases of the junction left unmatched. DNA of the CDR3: TGCGCCAGCAGCTTAAGTCGCGGGGGGGCGCGCACAGATACGCAGTATTTT. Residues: CASSLSRGGARTDTQYF. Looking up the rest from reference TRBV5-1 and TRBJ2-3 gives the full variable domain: KAGVTQTPRYLIKTRGQQVTLSCSPISGHRSVSWYQQTPGQGLQFLFEYFSETQRNKGNFPGRFSGRQFSNSRSEMNVSTLELGDSALYLCASSLSRGGARTDTQYFGPGTRLTVL.

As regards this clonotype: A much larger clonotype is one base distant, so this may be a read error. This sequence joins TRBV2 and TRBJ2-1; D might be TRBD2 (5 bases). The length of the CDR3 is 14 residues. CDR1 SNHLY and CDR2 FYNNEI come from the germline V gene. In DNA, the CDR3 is TGTGCCAGCGCCGGGATCCGATCCTACAATGGGCAGTTCTTC. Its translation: CASAGIRSYNGQFF. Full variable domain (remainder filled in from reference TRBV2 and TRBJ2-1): EPEVTQTPSHQVTQMGQEVILRCVPISNHLYFYWYRQILGQKVEFLVSFYNNEISEKSEIFDDQFSVERPDGSNFTLKIRSTKLEDSAMYFCASAGIRSYNGQFFGPGTRLTVL.

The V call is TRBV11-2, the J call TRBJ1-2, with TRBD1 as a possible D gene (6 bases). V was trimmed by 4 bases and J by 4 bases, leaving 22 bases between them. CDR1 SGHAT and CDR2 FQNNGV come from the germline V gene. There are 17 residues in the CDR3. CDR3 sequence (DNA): TGTGCCAGCAGCTCCGTTAGGGGGGAGGGCTTGGGCTATGGCTACACCTTC. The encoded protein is CASSSVRGEGLGYGYTF.

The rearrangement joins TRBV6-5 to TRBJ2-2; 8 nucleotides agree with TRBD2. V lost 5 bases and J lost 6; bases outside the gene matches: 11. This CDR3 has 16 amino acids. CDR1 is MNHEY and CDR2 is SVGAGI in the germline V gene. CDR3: CASSTSSGRGAGELFF. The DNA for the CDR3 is TGTGCCAGCAGTACCTCGAGCGGGAGAGGGGCCGGGGAGCTGTTTTTT.

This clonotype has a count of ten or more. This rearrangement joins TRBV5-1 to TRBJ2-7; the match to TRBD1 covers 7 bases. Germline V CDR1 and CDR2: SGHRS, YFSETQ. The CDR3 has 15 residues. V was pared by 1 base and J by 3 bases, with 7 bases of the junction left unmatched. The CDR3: CASSLFLTGFYEQYF. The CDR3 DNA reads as TGCGCCAGCAGCTTGTTCTTGACAGGGTTCTACGAGCAGTACTTC. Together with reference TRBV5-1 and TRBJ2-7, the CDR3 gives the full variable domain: KAGVTQTPRYLIKTRGQQVTLSCSPISGHRSVSWYQQTPGQGLQFLFEYFSETQRNKGNFPGRFSGRQFSNSRSEMNVSTLELGDSALYLCASSLFLTGFYEQYFGPGTRLTVT.

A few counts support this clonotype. The CDR3 protein is CASSQEGRTVGAGELFF. CDR3 bases: TGCGCCAGCAGCCAAGAGGGCCGAACAGTGGGCGCCGGGGAGCTGTTTTTT. The genes are TRBV4-3 and TRBJ2-2; D is uncertain. Germline CDR1 LGHNA, CDR2 YSLEER. The V end was cut by 0 bases, the J end by 6 bases, with 17 bases between. The CDR3 runs 17 residues.

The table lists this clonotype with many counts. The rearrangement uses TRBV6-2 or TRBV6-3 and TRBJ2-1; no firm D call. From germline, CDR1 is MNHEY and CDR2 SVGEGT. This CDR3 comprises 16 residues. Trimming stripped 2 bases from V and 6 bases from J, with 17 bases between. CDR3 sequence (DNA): TGTGCCAGCAGTTACCCTCGGGCCAAGGGTGGCAATGAGCAGTTCTTC. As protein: CASSYPRAKGGNEQFF.

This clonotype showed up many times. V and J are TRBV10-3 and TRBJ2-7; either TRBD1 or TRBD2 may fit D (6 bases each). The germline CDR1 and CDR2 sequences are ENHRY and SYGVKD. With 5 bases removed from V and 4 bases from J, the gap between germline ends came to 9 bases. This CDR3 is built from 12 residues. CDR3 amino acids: CAISRGGYEQYF. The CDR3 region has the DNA TGTGCCATCAGTAGAGGGGGGTACGAGCAGTACTTC.

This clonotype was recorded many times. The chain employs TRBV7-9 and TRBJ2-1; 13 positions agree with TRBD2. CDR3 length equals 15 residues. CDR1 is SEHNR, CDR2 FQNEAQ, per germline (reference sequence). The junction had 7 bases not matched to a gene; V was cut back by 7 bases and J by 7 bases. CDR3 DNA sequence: TGTGCCAGCACCCGGACTAGCGGGAGCGGGAATGAGCAGTTCTTC. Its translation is CASTRTSGSGNEQFF.

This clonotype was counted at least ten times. CDR3 residues: CASSQDWGQGNEQFF. DNA for the CDR3: TGTGCCAGCAGCCAAGATTGGGGACAGGGCAATGAGCAGTTCTTC. This chain joins TRBV3-1 and TRBJ2-1, with 9 bases aligning to TRBD1. The CDR3 has 15 amino acids. V shed 0 bases, J shed 6 bases, and the junction held 3 bases outside the gene matches. Germline V gene lookup returns CDR1 LGHDT and CDR2 YNNKEL (reference sequence).